This T cell receptor beta chain was obtained from a study of T cell changes during pregnancy in multiple sclerosis. The method was immunoSEQ multiplex PCR; TCRdb's version includes in-frame clones alone and lacks a portion of them. The sample consists of about 25,000 clones, around nine tenths of them appearing once. About this clone itself: Within the sample, other DNA sequences also encode this same CDR3.

This CDR3 comprises 15 residues. The junction had 2 bases not matched to a gene; V was cut back by 0 bases and J by 4 bases. The germline gives CDR1 MRHNA, CDR2 SNTAGT. Sample: CD8+ T cells from peripheral blood mononuclear cells, taken in the first trimester of pregnancy. This chain links TRBV6-4 with TRBJ2-3, with 9 bases identical to TRBD2. The clonotype originates from a female donor in good health, enrolled as a control in a pregnancy study. The CDR3 reads CASSDSSGGADTQYF. CDR3 bases: TGTGCCAGCAGTGACTCTAGCGGGGGTGCAGATACGCAGTATTTT.